This T cell receptor (beta chain) was profiled in a study of Graves' ophthalmopathy and Graves' hyperthyroidism. Study conclusions and caveats: Most thyroid-expanded clonotypes exceeding 0.001 frequency were also found in blood.

RNA transcripts yielded amplified TCR beta CDR3 regions. Second-round multiplex PCR followed a first-round RT-PCR using HTBI primers. TCRdb re-derived calls from the multiplex PCR reads in MiXCR, one entry per CDR3 protein. The repertoire includes over 40,000 distinct CDR3 sequences, around 45% of them detected once, and approximately 23% sits in the top ten. Of note for this clonotype: Its antigen is not known.

It was from 8.5 to 10 ml of fresh peripheral blood that the PBMCs came. The clonotype was recovered from an adult man with Graves' ophthalmopathy. What was sequenced was peripheral blood.

The CDR3 spells CASSADSGNTIYF. For the CDR3, the DNA is TGTGCCAGCAGCGCCGACTCTGGAAACACCATATATTTT. V is TRBV7-9 and J is TRBJ1-3, with D unclear. The V gene's germline CDR1 is SEHNR and CDR2 FQNEAQ (reference sequence). Trimming took 5 bases from V and 0 from J, leaving 5 bases between them. This CDR3 has 13 residues.